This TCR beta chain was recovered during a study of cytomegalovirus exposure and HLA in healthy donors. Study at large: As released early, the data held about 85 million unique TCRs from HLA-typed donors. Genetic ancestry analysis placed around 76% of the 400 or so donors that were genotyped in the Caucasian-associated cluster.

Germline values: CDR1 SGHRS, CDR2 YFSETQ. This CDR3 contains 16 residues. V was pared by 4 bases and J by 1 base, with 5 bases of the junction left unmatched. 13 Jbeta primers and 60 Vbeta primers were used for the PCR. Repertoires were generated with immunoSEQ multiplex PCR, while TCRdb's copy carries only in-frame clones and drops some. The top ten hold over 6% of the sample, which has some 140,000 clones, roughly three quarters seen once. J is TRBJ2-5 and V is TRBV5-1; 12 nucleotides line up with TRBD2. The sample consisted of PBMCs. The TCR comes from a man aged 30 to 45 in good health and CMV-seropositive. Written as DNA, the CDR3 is TGCGCCAGCAGCCCCACTAGCGGGAGGATCCAAGAGACCCAGTACTTC. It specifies CASSPTSGRIQETQYF.